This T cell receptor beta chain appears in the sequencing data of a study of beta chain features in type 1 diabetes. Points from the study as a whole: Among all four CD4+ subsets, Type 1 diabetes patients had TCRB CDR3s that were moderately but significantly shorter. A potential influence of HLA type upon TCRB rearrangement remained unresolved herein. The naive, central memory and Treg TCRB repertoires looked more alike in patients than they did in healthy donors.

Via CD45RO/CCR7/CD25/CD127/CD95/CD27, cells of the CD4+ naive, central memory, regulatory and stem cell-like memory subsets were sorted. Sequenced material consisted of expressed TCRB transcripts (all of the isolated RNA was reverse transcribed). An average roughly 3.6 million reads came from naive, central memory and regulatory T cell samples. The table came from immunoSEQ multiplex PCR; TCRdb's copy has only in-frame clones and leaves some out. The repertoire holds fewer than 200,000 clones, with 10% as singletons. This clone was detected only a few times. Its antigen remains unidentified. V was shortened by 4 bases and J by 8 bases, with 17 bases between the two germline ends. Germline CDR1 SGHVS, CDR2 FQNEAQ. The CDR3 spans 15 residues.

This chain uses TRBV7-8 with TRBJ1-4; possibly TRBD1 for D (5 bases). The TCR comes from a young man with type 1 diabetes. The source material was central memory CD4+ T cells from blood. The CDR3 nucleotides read TGTGCCAGCAGCTACGGGACTCTCTCGTCCGAAAAACTGTTTTTT. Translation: CASSYGTLSSEKLFF.